These T cell receptor beta chains were read from a single sample in a study of T cell repertoires in aging, cancer and after chemotherapy. TCRdb analysed the multiplex PCR reads with MiXCR anew, one entry per CDR3 protein. The repertoire holds over a thousand distinct CDR3 sequences, with roughly 26% as singletons. The material sequenced was blood. The receptors were gathered from a human donor with a solid tumor. The CDR3 runs from the conserved cysteine through the conserved F or W. The order of the fields is V gene, J gene, clone size, D gene, CDR3 protein, CDR3 DNA. D genes are given only for firm matches. Size is stated for part of the rows, as once, few or many counts, or as a class when the clone is expanded.

V: TRBV19
J: TRBJ2-2
size: NA
D: NA
CDR3: CASSMEGNTGELFF
DNA: TGTGCCAGTAGTATGGAGGGGAACACCGGGGAGCTGTTTTTT

V: TRBV6-2/TRBV6-3
J: TRBJ2-1
size: NA
D: NA
CDR3: CASSYTGQGGSGGAYNEQFF
DNA: TGTGCCAGCAGTTACACGGGACAGGGAGGGAGCGGGGGGGCCTACAATGAGCAGTTCTTC

V: TRBV6-2/TRBV6-3
J: TRBJ1-1
size: NA
D: NA
CDR3: CASNLQGVNTEAFF
DNA: TGTGCCAGCAATCTACAGGGTGTAAACACTGAAGCTTTCTTT

V: TRBV19
J: TRBJ2-3
size: medium-sized
D: NA
CDR3: CASSVRDSGTDTQYF
DNA: TGTGCCAGTAGTGTTAGAGACAGCGGCACAGATACGCAGTATTTT

V: TRBV7-9
J: TRBJ1-5
size: NA
D: NA
CDR3: CASSRTETNQPQHF
DNA: TGTGCCAGCAGCCGGACGGAGACCAATCAGCCCCAGCATTTT

V: TRBV10-1
J: TRBJ2-7
size: NA
D: TRBD1
CDR3: CASITTIGTGDYEQYF
DNA: TGCGCCAGCATTACTACTATCGGGACAGGAGACTACGAGCAGTACTTC

V: TRBV18
J: TRBJ1-3
size: few
D: NA
CDR3: CASSPWDGGNTIYF
DNA: TGTGCCAGCTCACCGTGGGACGGTGGAAACACCATATATTTT

V: TRBV7-2
J: TRBJ1-2
size: NA
D: NA
CDR3: CASSPQGSGGYTF
DNA: TGTGCCAGCAGCCCTCAGGGGTCGGGTGGCTACACCTTC

V: TRBV24-1
J: TRBJ2-1
size: NA
D: NA
CDR3: CATRASGANEQFF
DNA: TGTGCCACCAGGGCCTCCGGGGCCAATGAGCAGTTCTTC

V: TRBV6-6
J: TRBJ2-2
size: NA
D: NA
CDR3: CASRQNRVADTGELFF
DNA: TGTGCCAGCAGACAAAACAGGGTAGCGGACACCGGGGAGCTGTTTTTT

V: TRBV19
J: TRBJ2-3
size: medium-sized
D: NA
CDR3: CASSEGFTDTQYF
DNA: TGTGCCAGTAGTGAGGGATTCACAGATACGCAGTATTTT

V: TRBV18
J: TRBJ1-2
size: few
D: NA
CDR3: CASSPGQREDYTF
DNA: TGTGCCAGCTCTCCCGGACAGCGGGAGGACTACACCTTC

V: TRBV5-1
J: TRBJ2-2
size: few
D: TRBD1
CDR3: CASSLDRGNTGELFF
DNA: TGCGCCAGCAGCTTGGACAGGGGGAACACCGGGGAGCTGTTTTTT

V: TRBV19
J: TRBJ1-1
size: NA
D: NA
CDR3: CASSIDHRVPRLGTEAFF
DNA: TGTGCCAGTAGTATAGATCATAGAGTGCCCAGATTGGGCACTGAAGCTTTCTTT

V: TRBV11-1
J: TRBJ1-5
size: large
D: NA
CDR3: CASSPHRNQPQHF
DNA: TGTGCCAGCAGCCCACACCGTAATCAGCCCCAGCATTTT

V: TRBV18
J: TRBJ2-5
size: medium-sized
D: NA
CDR3: CASSPSQETQYF
DNA: TGTGCCAGCTCACCAAGCCAAGAGACCCAGTACTTC

V: TRBV27
J: TRBJ2-6
size: medium-sized
D: NA
CDR3: CASSRGVWYSPSGANVLTF
DNA: TGTGCCAGCAGCAGAGGGGTATGGTACAGCCCCTCTGGGGCCAACGTCCTGACTTTC

V: TRBV20-1
J: TRBJ2-1
size: few
D: TRBD1
CDR3: CSAREPTGYSYNEQFF
DNA: TGCAGTGCTAGAGAACCGACAGGGTACTCTTACAATGAGCAGTTCTTC

V: TRBV30
J: TRBJ2-1
size: large
D: TRBD2
CDR3: CAWTGTTLMLDEQFF
DNA: TGTGCCTGGACCGGGACTACCCTGATGTTAGATGAGCAGTTCTTC

V: TRBV30
J: TRBJ1-6
size: large
D: NA
CDR3: CAWRIGYGGSPLHF
DNA: TGTGCCTGGAGGATTGGGTATGGGGGTTCACCCCTCCACTTT

V: TRBV19
J: TRBJ1-2
size: medium-sized
D: NA
CDR3: CATRTYGYTF
DNA: TGTGCCACCAGAACCTATGGCTACACCTTC

V: TRBV2
J: TRBJ1-2
size: NA
D: NA
CDR3: CASSEGSSYGYTF
DNA: TGTGCCAGCAGTGAAGGGTCTTCCTATGGCTACACCTTC

V: TRBV6-4
J: TRBJ2-2
size: medium-sized
D: NA
CDR3: CASSVMGAGELFF
DNA: TGTGCCAGCAGTGTGATGGGGGCCGGGGAGCTGTTTTTT

V: TRBV30
J: TRBJ1-6
size: large
D: NA
CDR3: CAWTIRTASPLHF
DNA: TGTGCCTGGACCATACGGACGGCGTCACCCCTCCACTTT

V: TRBV29-1
J: TRBJ2-2
size: large
D: TRBD1
CDR3: CSVQGQGVTGELFF
DNA: TGCAGCGTCCAAGGACAGGGGGTCACCGGGGAGCTGTTTTTT

V: TRBV27
J: TRBJ1-5
size: NA
D: NA
CDR3: CASSLERNQPQHF
DNA: TGTGCCAGCAGTTTAGAACGAAATCAGCCCCAGCATTTT

V: TRBV11-2
J: TRBJ1-1
size: NA
D: TRBD1
CDR3: CASSLEAGGTEAFF
DNA: TGTGCCAGCAGCTTAGAGGCAGGGGGGACTGAAGCTTTCTTT

V: TRBV7-3
J: TRBJ1-1
size: NA
D: NA
CDR3: CASRLGPFENTEAFF
DNA: TGTGCCAGCAGGTTGGGGCCCTTCGAAAACACTGAAGCTTTCTTT

V: TRBV30
J: TRBJ2-4
size: medium-sized
D: NA
CDR3: CAWSVGGNIQYF
DNA: TGTGCCTGGAGTGTTGGAGGAAACATTCAGTACTTC

V: TRBV18
J: TRBJ2-7
size: medium-sized
D: NA
CDR3: CASSPTMIEQYF
DNA: TGTGCCAGCTCACCTACTATGATCGAGCAGTACTTC

V: TRBV12-3/TRBV12-4
J: TRBJ2-1
size: NA
D: NA
CDR3: CASSYGTREGANEQFF
DNA: TGTGCCAGCAGCTACGGGACAAGGGAAGGGGCCAATGAGCAGTTCTTC

V: TRBV7-3
J: TRBJ2-7
size: NA
D: NA
CDR3: CASSYWAGAGEQYF
DNA: TGTGCCAGCAGTTATTGGGCAGGGGCCGGGGAGCAGTACTTC

V: TRBV10-3
J: TRBJ1-1
size: NA
D: NA
CDR3: CAISEYRVMVNTEAFF
DNA: TGTGCCATCAGTGAGTACAGGGTGATGGTGAACACTGAAGCTTTCTTT

V: TRBV5-1
J: TRBJ2-2
size: NA
D: TRBD1
CDR3: CASSQPDRWDTGELFF
DNA: TGCGCCAGCAGCCAACCGGACAGGTGGGACACCGGGGAGCTGTTTTTT

V: TRBV25-1
J: TRBJ2-3
size: NA
D: TRBD2
CDR3: CASSGLAGDTDTQYF
DNA: TGTGCCAGCAGTGGACTAGCGGGGGACACAGATACGCAGTATTTT

V: TRBV20-1
J: TRBJ2-7
size: medium-sized
D: TRBD1
CDR3: CSALLGQGLFEQYF
DNA: TGCAGTGCCCTACTGGGACAGGGGTTGTTCGAGCAGTACTTC

V: TRBV4-3
J: TRBJ2-2
size: NA
D: TRBD1
CDR3: CASSQGQTNTGELFF
DNA: TGCGCCAGCAGCCAGGGACAGACGAACACCGGGGAGCTGTTTTTT

V: TRBV6-5
J: TRBJ1-6
size: medium-sized
D: NA
CDR3: CASSYRETGKNSPLHF
DNA: TGTGCCAGCAGTTACAGGGAAACAGGGAAGAATTCACCCCTCCACTTT

V: TRBV7-9
J: TRBJ1-1
size: NA
D: TRBD1
CDR3: CASCNTGVNTEAFF
DNA: TGTGCCAGCTGCAATACAGGGGTGAACACTGAAGCTTTCTTT

V: TRBV12-3/TRBV12-4
J: TRBJ2-7
size: medium-sized
D: TRBD1
CDR3: CASSFVGTGITYEQYF
DNA: TGTGCCAGCAGTTTCGTTGGGACAGGCATAACCTACGAGCAGTACTTC

V: TRBV6-5
J: TRBJ1-1
size: medium-sized
D: NA
CDR3: CASSDPGKNTEAFF
DNA: TGTGCCAGCAGTGACCCGGGGAAGAACACTGAAGCTTTCTTT

V: TRBV4-1
J: TRBJ2-3
size: few
D: NA
CDR3: CASSQWVSGDGDTQYF
DNA: TGCGCCAGCAGCCAATGGGTATCCGGGGATGGGGATACGCAGTATTTT

V: TRBV19
J: TRBJ2-1
size: NA
D: NA
CDR3: CASSFLIEGGTYNEQFF
DNA: TGTGCCAGTAGTTTCCTTATAGAAGGCGGTACCTACAATGAGCAGTTCTTC

V: TRBV7-9
J: TRBJ1-5
size: NA
D: NA
CDR3: CASSLQGNQPQHF
DNA: TGTGCCAGCAGCTTACAAGGAAATCAGCCCCAGCATTTT

V: TRBV6-1
J: TRBJ1-1
size: NA
D: NA
CDR3: CASSEDWGATEAFF
DNA: TGTGCCAGCAGTGAAGATTGGGGCGCCACTGAAGCTTTCTTT

V: TRBV7-9
J: TRBJ1-2
size: few
D: TRBD1
CDR3: CASSQTGTGYFYYGYTF
DNA: TGTGCCAGCAGCCAAACCGGGACAGGGTATTTTTACTATGGCTACACCTTC

V: TRBV6-9
J: TRBJ2-2
size: NA
D: TRBD2
CDR3: CASSEALAGCANTGELFF
DNA: TGTGCCAGCAGTGAAGCTCTAGCGGGGTGCGCGAACACCGGGGAGCTGTTTTTT

V: TRBV6-5
J: TRBJ1-2
size: large
D: TRBD1
CDR3: CASRPGQAKNYGYTF
DNA: TGTGCCAGCAGGCCGGGACAGGCAAAGAACTATGGCTACACCTTC

V: TRBV5-6
J: TRBJ2-7
size: NA
D: NA
CDR3: CASSLDRARYEQYF
DNA: TGTGCCAGCAGCTTGGACAGGGCCCGCTACGAGCAGTACTTC

V: TRBV20-1
J: TRBJ2-5
size: NA
D: NA
CDR3: CSAPDRTGRETQYF
DNA: TGCAGTGCTCCCGACCGGACCGGTAGGGAGACCCAGTACTTC

V: TRBV5-1
J: TRBJ2-1
size: NA
D: TRBD1
CDR3: CASSPGQGSYDEQFF
DNA: TGCGCCAGCAGCCCCGGACAGGGCTCCTACGATGAGCAGTTCTTC

V: TRBV27
J: TRBJ1-2
size: medium-sized
D: NA
CDR3: CASSPLGGLGYGYTF
DNA: TGTGCCAGCAGCCCCTTGGGGGGGCTTGGCTATGGCTACACCTTC

V: TRBV24-1
J: TRBJ2-2
size: NA
D: NA
CDR3: CATSSDSYTEELFF
DNA: TGTGCCACCAGTTCAGACAGTTACACCGAAGAGCTGTTTTTT

V: TRBV12-3/TRBV12-4
J: TRBJ2-7
size: NA
D: TRBD1
CDR3: CASRFRDRGHEQYF
DNA: TGTGCCAGCAGGTTCCGGGACAGGGGGCACGAGCAGTACTTC

V: TRBV5-3
J: TRBJ1-1
size: large
D: NA
CDR3: CARSSSNYSEAFF
DNA: TGTGCCAGAAGCTCGAGCAATTACAGTGAAGCTTTCTTT

V: TRBV5-6
J: TRBJ1-3
size: few
D: TRBD1
CDR3: CASSQISGQGRNTIYF
DNA: TGTGCCAGCAGCCAAATCTCAGGACAGGGCCGAAACACCATATATTTT

V: TRBV4-2
J: TRBJ2-2
size: NA
D: NA
CDR3: CASSPPGTASAGELFF
DNA: TGCGCCAGCAGCCCTCCCGGGACGGCCTCCGCCGGGGAGCTGTTTTTT

V: TRBV7-2
J: TRBJ2-5
size: medium-sized
D: TRBD2
CDR3: CASSRLAGPPQETQYF
DNA: TGTGCCAGCAGCCGACTAGCGGGGCCACCTCAAGAGACCCAGTACTTC

V: TRBV7-2
J: TRBJ2-7
size: NA
D: NA
CDR3: CASSTDRSGSREQYF
DNA: TGTGCCAGCAGCACCGACAGGTCAGGGTCTCGCGAGCAGTACTTC

V: TRBV12-3/TRBV12-4
J: TRBJ1-4
size: NA
D: NA
CDR3: CASSERTVEKLFF
DNA: TGTGCCAGCAGCGAGAGGACGGTTGAAAAACTGTTTTTT